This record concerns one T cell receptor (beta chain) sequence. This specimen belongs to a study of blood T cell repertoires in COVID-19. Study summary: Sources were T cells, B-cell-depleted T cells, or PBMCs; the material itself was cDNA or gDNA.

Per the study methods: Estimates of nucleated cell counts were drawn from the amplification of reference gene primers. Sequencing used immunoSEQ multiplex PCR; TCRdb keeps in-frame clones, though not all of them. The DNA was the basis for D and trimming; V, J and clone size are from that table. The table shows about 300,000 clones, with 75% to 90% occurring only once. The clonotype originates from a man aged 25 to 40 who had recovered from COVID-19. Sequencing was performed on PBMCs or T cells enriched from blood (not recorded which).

For the CDR3, the DNA is TGCAGCGTCATGGACAGGGGTGACGAGCAGTACTTC. It translates to CSVMDRGDEQYF. This chain links TRBV29-1 with TRBJ2-7; 9 bases line up with TRBD1. This CDR3 has 12 residues. J gave up 5 bases and V 6 bases, and 5 bases lay outside the gene matches. CDR1 is SQVTM and CDR2 is ANQGSEA in the germline V gene.